Listed here are 20 T cell receptor beta chains from one sample, sequenced in a study of shared clonotypes between healthy human individuals. Data came from immunoSEQ multiplex PCR; TCRdb stores just in-frame clones and leaves some out. The sample has about 2.2 million clones, just under 95% seen once. CD45RO-negative cells were positively selected for CCR7, leaving out terminally differentiated effector memory CD45RA+ cells. Sequencing was done on a sample of naive CD8+ T cells from PBMCs. The receptor source for this set is a man between 18 and 29 years old in good health. Some clones in this sample may be carry-over from other donors' samples.

The rearrangement links TRBV4-2 to TRBJ2-7; 9 nucleotides agree with TRBD2. The CDR3 extends over 16 amino acids. The V gene end was trimmed by 3 bases and the J gene end by 4 bases; junction bases not matched to a gene: 10. Germline V gene data show CDR1 as LGHNA and CDR2 as YNFKEQ. CDR3 sequence: CASSQDSGTSRYEQYF. The CDR3 nucleotides are TGTGCCAGCAGCCAGGACTCCGGGACTAGCAGATACGAGCAGTACTTC.

The chain is built from TRBV7-9 and TRBJ2-5; tentatively, D is TRBD1 (5 bases). V shed 4 bases and J shed 5 bases, with 17 bases lying between them. The CDR3 runs to 15 residues. Germline-derived CDR1 and CDR2 are SEHNR and FQNEAQ (reference sequence). Here the CDR3 DNA reads TGTGCCAGCAGCTCCGCTCTAGGGGCTGGGGAGACCCAGTACTTC. Its protein product is CASSSALGAGETQYF.

V and J are TRBV23-1 and TRBJ2-4, with D tentatively TRBD1 (6 bases). TRBV23-1 is classed as an ORF, of uncertain function. V lost 0 bases and J lost 5, with 20 bases in between. This CDR3 is 18 amino acids long. In nucleotides, the CDR3 is TGCGCCAGCAGTCAATCCCTCCGGACACAGGGTGTCCAAAACATTCAGTACTTC. It yields the protein CASSQSLRTQGVQNIQYF.

V and J are TRBV4-1 and TRBJ1-1; D gene ambiguous. Between the trimmed V and J ends, which lost 0 bases and 0 bases, there was a span of 8 bases. The CDR3 extends over 15 amino acids. The germline CDR1 and CDR2 sequences are MGHRA and YSYEKL. Here the CDR3 DNA reads TGCGCCAGCAGCCAAGACCCGGAGGTGAACACTGAAGCTTTCTTT. As protein: CASSQDPEVNTEAFF.

The V call is TRBV4-1, the J call TRBJ2-2; the D gene is possibly TRBD2 (5 bases). CDR1 is MGHRA, CDR2 YSYEKL, per germline. This CDR3 has 14 amino acids. The ends were cut back, 0 bases at V and 4 bases at J, with 6 bases in the middle. The chain's CDR3 is CASSQDEGTGELFF. The CDR3 DNA reads as TGCGCCAGCAGCCAAGATGAGGGCACCGGGGAGCTGTTTTTT.

Only one count was recorded for this clone. V usage is TRBV27 and J usage is TRBJ1-5, with a possible D match to TRBD1 (5 bases). Germline V gene sequence: CDR1 MNHEY, CDR2 SMNVEV (reference sequence). The V and J ends lost 4 bases and 1 base respectively, with 11 bases between them. The CDR3 loop spans 15 amino acids. DNA of the CDR3: TGTGCCAGCAGTTGGGAGGGGATGAGCAATCAGCCCCAGCATTTT. It specifies CASSWEGMSNQPQHF.

A single count supports this clone. This chain joins TRBV7-9 and TRBJ1-1; perhaps TRBD1 as D (5 bases). CDR3 size: 14 residues. Germline CDR1 reads SEHNR; CDR2 reads FQNEAQ (reference sequence). The V and J ends lost 1 base and 10 bases respectively, with 16 bases between them. The CDR3 DNA reads TGTGCCAGCAGCTTAGACCAGGGACCAAAGGGAGCTTTCTTT. Translated: CASSLDQGPKGAFF.

The CDR3 bases are TGTGCCATCAACCAGGGAACGCGCACAGATACGCAGTATTTT. Translated, it gives CAINQGTRTDTQYF. The chain is built from TRBV10-3 and TRBJ2-3, with D possibly being TRBD1 (5 bases). Germline-derived CDR1 and CDR2 are ENHRY and SYGVKD. The CDR3 spans 14 residues. Trimming removed 7 bases from V and 1 base from J, with 12 bases in between.

The chain employs TRBV28 and TRBJ2-3, with 11 bases identical to TRBD2. Germline V gene lookup returns CDR1 MDHEN and CDR2 SYDVKM. The CDR3 contains 16 residues. V was clipped by 6 bases and J by 1 base; unmatched bases: 6. The CDR3 loop is CASRQPLAGGTDTQYF. The CDR3 bases are TGTGCCAGCAGACAACCACTAGCGGGAGGCACAGATACGCAGTATTTT.

This chain uses TRBV4-1 with TRBJ2-7; D not resolved. The CDR3 spans 13 residues. V was trimmed by 1 base and J by 4 bases, leaving 8 bases between them. The germline V gene has CDR1 MGHRA and CDR2 YSYEKL. The CDR3: CASSQGPRYEQYF. CDR3 DNA: TGCGCCAGCAGCCAAGGACCCCGTTACGAGCAGTACTTC.

Regarding this clone: This sample includes further DNA sequences coding for the same CDR3. The chain couples TRBV5-4 to TRBJ1-5; perhaps TRBD1 as D (5 bases). Germline V gives CDR1 SGHNT, CDR2 YYREEE (reference sequence). The V gene lost 0 bases and the J gene lost 2 bases, with 9 bases spanning the gap. The CDR3 length is 15 residues. The CDR3 spells CASSLGPGGNQPQHF. As DNA, the CDR3 is TGTGCCAGCAGCTTGGGTCCGGGGGGCAATCAGCCCCAGCATTTT.

Turning to this clone: Other DNA sequences in the same sample also yield this CDR3. The chain employs TRBV5-1 and TRBJ2-3; 11 bases match TRBD2. CDR3 size: 16 residues. Germline-derived CDR1 and CDR2 are SGHRS and YFSETQ. Losses at the gene ends were 4 bases for V and 0 bases for J; bases not matched to a gene: 4. The CDR3 here is CASSPRLAGSTDTQYF. CDR3 coding DNA: TGCGCCAGCAGCCCGCGACTAGCGGGGAGCACAGATACGCAGTATTTT. The variable domain in full, completed from reference TRBV5-1 and TRBJ2-3, reads KAGVTQTPRYLIKTRGQQVTLSCSPISGHRSVSWYQQTPGQGLQFLFEYFSETQRNKGNFPGRFSGRQFSNSRSEMNVSTLELGDSALYLCASSPRLAGSTDTQYFGPGTRLTVL.

V and J are TRBV19 and TRBJ2-3; tentatively, D is TRBD2 (6 bases). Germline CDR1 is LNHDA and CDR2 is SQIVND (reference sequence). Trimming left V 5 bases short and J 0 bases short, with 12 bases between. The CDR3 sequence is 15 residues long. The CDR3: CASSPWDSSTDTQYF. The CDR3 bases are TGTGCCAGTAGTCCCTGGGACTCGAGCACAGATACGCAGTATTTT.

V usage is TRBV19 and J usage is TRBJ1-5, with 9 nucleotides matching TRBD1. The V segment lost 6 bases and the J segment 0 bases; nucleotides outside the gene matches: 6. The CDR3 has 16 amino acids. Germline CDR1 and CDR2: LNHDA and SQIVND (reference sequence). Here the CDR3 reads CASRTGGFYSNQPQHF. The CDR3 DNA reads TGTGCCAGTAGGACAGGGGGTTTCTATAGCAATCAGCCCCAGCATTTT.

This chain joins TRBV27 and TRBJ2-5; D may be TRBD2 (5 bases). There are 16 residues in the CDR3. Per the germline V gene, CDR1 is MNHEY and CDR2 is SMNVEV (reference sequence). V shed 1 base and J shed 4 bases, with 16 bases lying between them. CDR3 protein: CASSLFSDPKRETQYF. DNA for the CDR3: TGTGCCAGCAGTTTATTTAGCGATCCGAAGAGAGAGACCCAGTACTTC.

The chain is built from TRBV7-9 and TRBJ2-1, with TRBD2 matching over 11 bases. The CDR3 runs to 16 residues. The trim removed 5 bases at V and 4 bases at J, leaving 7 bases unmatched. The V gene's germline CDR1 is SEHNR and CDR2 FQNEAQ (reference sequence). CDR3 amino acids: CASSEPGLAAYNEQFF. For the CDR3, the DNA is TGTGCCAGCAGCGAACCGGGACTAGCGGCTTACAATGAGCAGTTCTTC.

J is TRBJ2-1 and V is TRBV5-1, with 8 bases fitting TRBD1. Germline lookup yields CDR1 SGHRS and CDR2 YFSETQ. The junction had 14 bases not matched to a gene; V was cut back by 4 bases and J by 2 bases. CDR3 length: 18 amino acids. The CDR3 loop reads CASSPAGPRTGPYNEQFF. Written as DNA, the CDR3 is TGCGCCAGCAGCCCCGCCGGACCACGGACAGGGCCCTACAATGAGCAGTTCTTC.

This clone was detected a few times. The CDR3 loop reads CASSPWTGTNTEAFF. The CDR3 nucleotides read TGTGCCAGCAGTCCGTGGACAGGGACGAACACTGAAGCTTTCTTT. The genes are TRBV2 and TRBJ1-1; 8 bases match TRBD1. The length of the CDR3 is 15 residues. CDR1 and CDR2 (germline): SNHLY, FYNNEI. Trimming removed 5 bases from V and 1 base from J; junction bases left unmatched: 6.

CDR3 sequence reads: CASRGARGAEAFF. In DNA form, the CDR3 reads TGTGCCAGCAGGGGGGCTAGGGGGGCTGAAGCTTTCTTT. The chain combines TRBV27 with TRBJ1-1; tentatively, D is TRBD1 (6 bases). Germline V gene lookup returns CDR1 MNHEY and CDR2 SMNVEV (reference sequence). Trimming removed 6 bases from V and 6 bases from J, with 14 bases in between. CDR3 length: 13 amino acids.

V and J are TRBV9 and TRBJ1-1, with D hard to call. The germline gives CDR1 SGDLS, CDR2 YYNGEE. The CDR3 runs to 13 residues. The ends were cut back, 4 bases at V and 5 bases at J, with 12 bases in the middle. CDR3 coding DNA: TGTGCCAGCAGCCCTCCAGGAAGGACTGAAGCTTTCTTT. It translates to CASSPPGRTEAFF.